These T cell receptor beta chains were read from a single sample in a study of cytomegalovirus exposure and HLA in healthy donors. Measured with immunoSEQ multiplex PCR; TCRdb has only the in-frame clones, and not every one. The table has approximately 190,000 clones, around 90% seen once; the top ten hold around 0.99%. The source material was PBMCs. These receptors all come from a boy between 2 and 15 years old in good health and CMV-seronegative. Each CDR3 is given with its conserved first and last residue. The D gene is left open where the match is weak. Size is stated for part of the rows, as once, few or many counts, or as a class when the clone is expanded.

TRBJ2-7,-,-,TRBV2,TGTGCCAGCAGTGCCGGGAGTGCGGGGGAGCAGTACTTC,CASSAGSAGEQYF
TRBJ2-3,-,-,TRBV5-1,TGCGCCAGCAGCGCGGACATTAGCACAGATACGCAGTATTTT,CASSADISTDTQYF
TRBJ1-2,-,-,TRBV19,TGTGCCAGTAGTCCCGGGTCAGGGGATGGCTACACCTTC,CASSPGSGDGYTF
TRBJ2-7,-,TRBD2,TRBV19,TGTGCCAGTAGTCCCCAGCGGGGTGCTGGGGAGCAGTACTTC,CASSPQRGAGEQYF
TRBJ2-1,-,-,TRBV7-9,TGTGCCAGCAGCCCTCGCCCAGATGAGCAGTTCTTC,CASSPRPDEQFF
TRBJ2-3,-,-,TRBV6-1,TGTGCCAGCAGTGGACCATCACAGGGCAGAAATACGCAGTATTTT,CASSGPSQGRNTQYF
TRBJ2-3,-,TRBD2,TRBV7-3,TGTGCCAGCAGCCTACCACTAGCGGGGGGCCCGGGTACGCAGTATTTT,CASSLPLAGGPGTQYF
TRBJ2-1,-,-,TRBV2,TGTGCCAGCAGTTCTTTAGCGGTAACCTACAATGAGCAGTTCTTC,CASSSLAVTYNEQFF
TRBJ1-5,-,-,TRBV25-1,TGTGCCAGCAGTGTCCTACAGGTGAATCAGCCCCAGCATTTT,CASSVLQVNQPQHF
TRBJ2-7,once,-,TRBV27,TGTGCCAGCACCTCCCGGGGATACGAGCAGTACTTC,CASTSRGYEQYF
TRBJ1-3,-,-,TRBV30,TGTGCCTGGAGGGCACCTTCCTCTGGAAACACCATATATTTT,CAWRAPSSGNTIYF
TRBJ2-2,few,-,TRBV7-3,TGTGCCAGCAGCTTAATCGTGAACACCGGGGAGCTGTTTTTT,CASSLIVNTGELFF
TRBJ2-1,-,TRBD1,TRBV28,TGTGCCAGCAGTCCCCGGACAGGGGGCTACAATGAGCAGTTCTTC,CASSPRTGGYNEQFF
TRBJ1-6,once,TRBD1,TRBV27,TGTGCCAGCAGTTCCGGGACAGGGCCGCGGAATTCACCCCTCCACTTT,CASSSGTGPRNSPLHF
TRBJ2-2,-,-,TRBV7-7,TGTGCCATCCAGGGGCTGGTGAACACCGGGGAGCTGTTTTTT,CAIQGLVNTGELFF
TRBJ1-2,-,TRBD1,TRBV30,TGTGCCTGGAGTGTACACACTGGGCAGGGGGGTGGCTACACCTTC,CAWSVHTGQGGGYTF
TRBJ1-2,-,TRBD1,TRBV4-1,TGCGCCAGCAGCCAAGATGCAGGGGGCAACTATGGCTACACCTTC,CASSQDAGGNYGYTF
TRBJ2-2,-,-,TRBV7-2,TGTGCCAGCAGCCCCCTCGGGGAGCTGTTTTTT,CASSPLGELFF
TRBJ1-1,-,-,TRBV19,TGTGCCAGTAGTTTTGGGGCGAAGAACACTGAAGCTTTCTTT,CASSFGAKNTEAFF
TRBJ2-3,-,-,TRBV6-1,TGTGCCAGCAGTGATCCAGGGGCCTGGTCAGATACGCAGTATTTT,CASSDPGAWSDTQYF
TRBJ2-7,-,TRBD1,TRBV5-1,TGCGCCAGCAGCCATCCCGGGACAGCCAGCTACGAGCAGTACTTC,CASSHPGTASYEQYF
TRBJ2-2,-,TRBD1,TRBV19,TGTGCCAGTAGGCCTCTAAGGGACAGGGGGATTCCCGGGGAGCTGTTTTTT,CASRPLRDRGIPGELFF
TRBJ2-1,-,TRBD2,TRBV7-9,TGTGCCAGCAGCTTACGTCGGACGGGGGGAGCCCCAGGGGAGCAGTTCTTC,CASSLRRTGGAPGEQFF
TRBJ1-4,-,-,TRBV7-3,TGTGCCAGCAGGCCAACAGGGCAGAATGAAAAACTGTTTTTT,CASRPTGQNEKLFF
TRBJ1-1,-,-,TRBV19,TGTGCCAGTACGGGGGTGAACACTGAAGCTTTCTTT,CASTGVNTEAFF
TRBJ2-1,-,TRBD1,TRBV6-1,TGTGCCAGCAGTGGACAGGGGGCTGGAGGTGAGCAGTTCTTC,CASSGQGAGGEQFF
TRBJ1-2,-,-,TRBV6-1,TGTGCCAGCAGTGCGACTCTTGGTGGTGGCTACACCTTC,CASSATLGGGYTF
TRBJ2-3,-,-,TRBV5-1,TGCGCCAGCAGCTTGGCTGGGCCCACAGATACGCAGTATTTT,CASSLAGPTDTQYF
TRBJ1-1,-,-,TRBV9,TGTGCCAGCAGCGTTTTGGACACCGCGAACACTGAAGCTTTCTTT,CASSVLDTANTEAFF
TRBJ1-1,-,-,TRBV19,TGTGCCAGTAGACCCTCACCCAGGGGCACTGAAGCTTTCTTT,CASRPSPRGTEAFF
TRBJ2-1,once,-,TRBV10-1,TGCGCCAGCACCAGGGGGGACTCCTACAATGAGCAGTTCTTC,CASTRGDSYNEQFF
TRBJ2-7,once,-,TRBV28,TGTGCCAGCAGTTTTACCGGGACTGGCCGTGTCGAGCAGTACTTC,CASSFTGTGRVEQYF
TRBJ2-7,-,-,TRBV9,TGTGCCAGCAGCGCCCTAGGGGCGGGACGTGCCGAGCAGTACTTC,CASSALGAGRAEQYF
TRBJ2-6,-,-,TRBV28,TGTGCCAGCAGTTTATCATGGCTCAACTCTGGGGCCAACGTCCTGACTTTC,CASSLSWLNSGANVLTF
TRBJ1-4,-,-,TRBV19,TGTGCCAGTAGTTTGGGACTTAATGAAAAACTGTTTTTT,CASSLGLNEKLFF